This T cell receptor (beta chain) was captured by sequencing in a study of cytomegalovirus exposure and HLA in healthy donors. The CDR3 length is 15 residues. V was pared by 1 base and J by 3 bases, with 10 bases between. Germline values: CDR1 SGHTA, CDR2 FQGTGA. Researchers ran the PCR with 60 Vbeta and 13 Jbeta primers. This table comes from immunoSEQ multiplex PCR, and its TCRdb copy is limited to in-frame clones, with some not included. Across 150,000 to 200,000 clones, the top ten clones capture roughly 1.3% of the sample. The chain uses TRBV7-3 and TRBJ2-1; D might be TRBD2 (5 bases). The TCR comes from an older woman in good health and CMV-seronegative. What was sequenced was PBMCs. CDR3 DNA sequence: TGTGCCAGCAGCTTAAAGCGGAAGGACTACAATGAGCAGTTCTTC. Protein sequence: CASSLKRKDYNEQFF.